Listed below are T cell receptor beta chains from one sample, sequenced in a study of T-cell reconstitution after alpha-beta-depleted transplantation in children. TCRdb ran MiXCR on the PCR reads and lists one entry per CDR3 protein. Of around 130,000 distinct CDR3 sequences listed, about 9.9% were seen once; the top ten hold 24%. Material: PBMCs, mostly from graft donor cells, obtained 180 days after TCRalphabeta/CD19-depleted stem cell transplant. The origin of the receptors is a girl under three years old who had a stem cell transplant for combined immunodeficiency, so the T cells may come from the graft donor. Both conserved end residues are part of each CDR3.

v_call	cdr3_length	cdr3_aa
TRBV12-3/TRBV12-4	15	CASSPPRTGIGGYTF
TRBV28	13	CASSFAGAGGAFF
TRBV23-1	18	CASSQSRGRQGNTGELFF
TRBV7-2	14	CASSLVGHSYEQYF
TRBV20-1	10	CSASSGEQYF
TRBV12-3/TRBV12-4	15	CASRPSGSDHNEQFF
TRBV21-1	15	CGKSRLPSSYNEQFF
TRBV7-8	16	CASSLVMRAWGNTIYF
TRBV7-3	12	CASSYGGSEQFF
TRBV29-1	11	CSVGQDYEQYF
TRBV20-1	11	CSGRAGYGYTF
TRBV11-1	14	CASSWTGFYTEAFF
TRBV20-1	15	CSAPPGQWVTDTQYF
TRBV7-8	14	CASSPKRLRETQYF
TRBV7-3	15	CASSAGTGWSDTQYF
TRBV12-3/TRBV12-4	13	CASSSRQRNIQYF
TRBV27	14	CASSFKQGWNEQFF
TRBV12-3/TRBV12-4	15	CASSFTAQGTDTQYF
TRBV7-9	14	CASSLEQTIYEQYF
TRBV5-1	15	CASSLNRGRGTEAFF
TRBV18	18	CASSPVPGLERTYNEQFF
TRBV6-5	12	CASSPLGNEQFF
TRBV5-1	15	CASSSRTGSTDTQYF
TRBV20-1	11	CSARKQETQYF
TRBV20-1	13	CSANRDRNQPQHF
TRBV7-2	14	CASSLRAGLETQYF
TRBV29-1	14	CSALRDRPNEKLFF
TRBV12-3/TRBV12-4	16	CASRSLDRGQNQPQHF
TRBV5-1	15	CASSPAAQGGYEQYF
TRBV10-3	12	CAITSGPYEQYF
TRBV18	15	CASSTMSGSPDTQYF
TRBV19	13	CATSGYSNQPQHF
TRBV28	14	CASSYTAPNTEAFF
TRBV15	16	CATSRDGGSGANVLTF
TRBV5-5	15	CASSLWGTYNSPLHF
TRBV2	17	CASSGGPTGTGLYGYTF
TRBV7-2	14	CASSPGRAQETQYF